These T cell receptor beta chains were read from a single sample in a study of T cell responses to AZD1222 COVID-19 vaccine. Libraries were prepared by immunoSEQ multiplex PCR; TCRdb keeps only in-frame clonotypes and omits some of them. The repertoire holds 150,000 to 200,000 clones, with more than 85% as singletons. This sample comprised peripheral blood, obtained on day 0 of AZD1222 vaccination. Receptor source: an adult in good health. Each CDR3 is given without its conserved first and last residue. Each record gives: CDR3 protein, J gene, V gene.

CDR3aa: ASSETPTGAYGYT; j_gene: TRBJ1-2; v_gene: TRBV6-1
CDR3aa: ASSPTVDDTQY; j_gene: TRBJ2-3; v_gene: TRBV18
CDR3aa: ASSESGRDQPQH; j_gene: TRBJ1-5; v_gene: TRBV6-1
CDR3aa: ASSYREQAPNYGYT; j_gene: TRBJ1-2; v_gene: TRBV6-6
CDR3aa: ASSYSGRQPQH; j_gene: TRBJ1-5; v_gene: TRBV6-5
CDR3aa: ASSKQGDSGNTIY; j_gene: TRBJ1-3; v_gene: TRBV7-9
CDR3aa: ASSLGLGGSDTQY; j_gene: TRBJ2-3; v_gene: TRBV7-7
CDR3aa: ASRQGGEGEKLF; j_gene: TRBJ1-4; v_gene: TRBV25-1
CDR3aa: ASSREMKTQY; j_gene: TRBJ2-5; v_gene: TRBV5-6
CDR3aa: ASSIYRGGGQPQH; j_gene: TRBJ1-5; v_gene: TRBV28
CDR3aa: ASSLDSNQPQH; j_gene: TRBJ1-5; v_gene: TRBV5-1
CDR3aa: ASSLADYGYT; j_gene: TRBJ1-2; v_gene: TRBV11-2
CDR3aa: ASSSAGWGNYGYT; j_gene: TRBJ1-2; v_gene: TRBV7-9
CDR3aa: ASSLGLAGAYEQY; j_gene: TRBJ2-7; v_gene: TRBV11-2
CDR3aa: ASSPALGSAGSTDTQY; j_gene: TRBJ2-3; v_gene: TRBV7-3
CDR3aa: ASSLQTGGTIY; j_gene: TRBJ1-3; v_gene: TRBV12-3/TRBV12-4
CDR3aa: ASSLYPGLATQY; j_gene: TRBJ2-3; v_gene: TRBV27
CDR3aa: ASSSPGQPLNEQF; j_gene: TRBJ2-1; v_gene: TRBV21-1
CDR3aa: ASSLGGTENYGYT; j_gene: TRBJ1-2; v_gene: TRBV7-9
CDR3aa: ASSLVSGELF; j_gene: TRBJ2-2; v_gene: TRBV5-4
CDR3aa: ASSLVPPTGAVGELF; j_gene: TRBJ2-2; v_gene: TRBV7-6
CDR3aa: ASSSGSNTDTQY; j_gene: TRBJ2-3; v_gene: TRBV7-3
CDR3aa: AWGTGAGNTIY; j_gene: TRBJ1-3; v_gene: TRBV30
CDR3aa: ASTLSTVNYGYT; j_gene: TRBJ1-2; v_gene: TRBV6-5
CDR3aa: ASRFAGRQTGEKLF; j_gene: TRBJ1-4; v_gene: TRBV12-2
CDR3aa: ASSQDGAVLSYNEQF; j_gene: TRBJ2-1; v_gene: TRBV4-1
CDR3aa: AWSIQSNQPQH; j_gene: TRBJ1-5; v_gene: TRBV30
CDR3aa: SVERDGYEQY; j_gene: TRBJ2-7; v_gene: TRBV29-1
CDR3aa: ASGQKINYGYT; j_gene: TRBJ1-2; v_gene: TRBV6-5